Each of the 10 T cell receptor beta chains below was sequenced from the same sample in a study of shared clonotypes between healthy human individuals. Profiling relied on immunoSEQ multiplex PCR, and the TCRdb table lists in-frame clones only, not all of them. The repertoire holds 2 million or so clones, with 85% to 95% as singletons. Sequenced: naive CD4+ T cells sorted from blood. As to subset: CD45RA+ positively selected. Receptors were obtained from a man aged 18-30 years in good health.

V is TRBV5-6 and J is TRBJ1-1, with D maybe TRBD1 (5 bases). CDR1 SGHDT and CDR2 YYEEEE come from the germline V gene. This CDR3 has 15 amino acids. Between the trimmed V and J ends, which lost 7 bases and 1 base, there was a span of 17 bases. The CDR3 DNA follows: TGTGCCAGCGGGGGACTGACAGACCCGAACACTGAAGCTTTCTTT. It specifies CASGGLTDPNTEAFF.

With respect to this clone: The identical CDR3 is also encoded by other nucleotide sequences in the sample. Written as DNA, the CDR3 is TGCGCCAGCAGCCTAGACAGGGGGAACACTGAAGCTTTCTTT. As protein: CASSLDRGNTEAFF. The rearrangement uses TRBV5-1 and TRBJ1-1, with TRBD1 matching 8 bases. J gave up 1 base and V 4 bases, and 3 bases lay outside the gene matches. The CDR3 is 14 amino acids. Germline loops: CDR1 SGHRS, CDR2 YFSETQ.

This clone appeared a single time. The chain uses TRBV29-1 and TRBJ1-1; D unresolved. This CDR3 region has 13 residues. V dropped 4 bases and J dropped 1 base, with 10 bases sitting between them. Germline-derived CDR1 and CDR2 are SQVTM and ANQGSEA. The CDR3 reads CSVAVKENTEAFF. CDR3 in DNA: TGCAGCGTTGCAGTTAAGGAGAACACTGAAGCTTTCTTT.

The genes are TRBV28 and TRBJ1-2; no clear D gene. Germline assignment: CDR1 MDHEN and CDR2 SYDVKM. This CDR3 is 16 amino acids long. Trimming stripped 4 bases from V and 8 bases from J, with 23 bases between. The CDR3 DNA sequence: TGTGCCAGCAGTTCACCGAATGAGGGATTAACTTTAGGCTACACCTTC. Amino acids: CASSSPNEGLTLGYTF.

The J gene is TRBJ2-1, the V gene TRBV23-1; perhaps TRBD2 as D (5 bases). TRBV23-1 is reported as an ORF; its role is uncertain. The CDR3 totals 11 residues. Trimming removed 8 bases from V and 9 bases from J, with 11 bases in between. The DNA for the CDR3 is TGCGCCAGCTTTACTAGTGGTGAGCAGTTCTTC. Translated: CASFTSGEQFF.

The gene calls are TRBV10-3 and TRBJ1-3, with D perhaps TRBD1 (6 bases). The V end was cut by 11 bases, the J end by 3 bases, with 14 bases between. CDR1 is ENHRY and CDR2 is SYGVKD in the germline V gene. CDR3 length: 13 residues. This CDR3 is CASADRNGNTIYF. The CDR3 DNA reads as TGTGCCTCCGCGGACAGAAATGGAAACACCATATATTTT.

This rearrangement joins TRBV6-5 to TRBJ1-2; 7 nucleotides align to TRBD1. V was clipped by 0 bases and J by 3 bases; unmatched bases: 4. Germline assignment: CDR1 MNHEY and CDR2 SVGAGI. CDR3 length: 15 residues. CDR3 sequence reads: CASSYSGTAYYGYTF. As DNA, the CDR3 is TGTGCCAGCAGTTACTCGGGGACAGCCTACTATGGCTACACCTTC.

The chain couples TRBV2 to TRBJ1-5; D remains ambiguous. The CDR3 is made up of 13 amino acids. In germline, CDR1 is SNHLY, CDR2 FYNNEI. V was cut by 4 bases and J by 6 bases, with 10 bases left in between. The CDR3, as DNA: TGTGCCAGCAGTGGAGAGATCGGTCAGCCCCAGCATTTT. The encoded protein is CASSGEIGQPQHF. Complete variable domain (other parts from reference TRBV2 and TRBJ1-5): EPEVTQTPSHQVTQMGQEVILRCVPISNHLYFYWYRQILGQKVEFLVSFYNNEISEKSEIFDDQFSVERPDGSNFTLKIRSTKLEDSAMYFCASSGEIGQPQHFGDGTRLSIL.

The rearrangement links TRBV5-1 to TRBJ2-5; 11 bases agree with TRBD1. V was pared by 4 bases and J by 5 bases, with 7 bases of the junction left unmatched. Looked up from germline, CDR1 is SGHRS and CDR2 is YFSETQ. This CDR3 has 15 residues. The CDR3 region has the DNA TGCGCCAGCAGCCCTCTTGGACAGGGGGCGGAGACCCAGTACTTC. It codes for CASSPLGQGAETQYF.

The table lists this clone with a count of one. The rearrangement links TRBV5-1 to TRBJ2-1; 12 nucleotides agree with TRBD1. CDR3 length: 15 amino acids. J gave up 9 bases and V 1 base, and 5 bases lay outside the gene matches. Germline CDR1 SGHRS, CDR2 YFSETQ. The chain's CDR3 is CASSLMGQGAGEQFF. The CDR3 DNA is TGCGCCAGCAGCTTGATGGGACAGGGGGCGGGTGAGCAGTTCTTC.